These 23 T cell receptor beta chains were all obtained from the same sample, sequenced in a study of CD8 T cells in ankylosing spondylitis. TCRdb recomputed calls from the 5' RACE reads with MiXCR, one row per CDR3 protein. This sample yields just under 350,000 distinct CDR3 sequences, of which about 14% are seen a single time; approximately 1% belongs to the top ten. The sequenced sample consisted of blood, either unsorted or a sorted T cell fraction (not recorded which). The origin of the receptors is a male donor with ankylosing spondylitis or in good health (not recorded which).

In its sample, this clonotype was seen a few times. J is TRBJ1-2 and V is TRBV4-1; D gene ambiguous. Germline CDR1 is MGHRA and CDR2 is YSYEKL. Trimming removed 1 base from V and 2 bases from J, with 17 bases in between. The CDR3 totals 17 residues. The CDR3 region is CASSQVTGSELNYGYTF. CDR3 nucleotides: TGCGCCAGCAGCCAAGTGACCGGATCGGAACTCAACTATGGCTACACCTTC.

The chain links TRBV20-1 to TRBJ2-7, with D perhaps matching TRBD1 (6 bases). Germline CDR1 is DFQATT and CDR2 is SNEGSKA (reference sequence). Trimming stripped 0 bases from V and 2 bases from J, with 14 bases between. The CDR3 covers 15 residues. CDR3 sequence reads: CSARDQGRSTYEQYF. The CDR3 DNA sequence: TGCAGTGCTAGAGACCAGGGGCGATCTACCTACGAGCAGTACTTC.

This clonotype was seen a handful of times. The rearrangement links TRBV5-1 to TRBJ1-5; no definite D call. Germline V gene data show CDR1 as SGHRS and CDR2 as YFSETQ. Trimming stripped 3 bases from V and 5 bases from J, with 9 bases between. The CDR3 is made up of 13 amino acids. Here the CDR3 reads CASSSTVDQPQHF. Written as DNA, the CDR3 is TGCGCCAGCAGCTCGACGGTGGATCAGCCCCAGCATTTT.

CDR3 protein: CASSPSQDTEAFF. The CDR3, as DNA: TGTGCCAGCAGCCCCTCCCAGGACACTGAAGCTTTCTTT. J is TRBJ1-1 and V is TRBV3-1; D ambiguous. This CDR3 is 13 amino acids long. Per germline, CDR1 LGHDT and CDR2 YNNKEL (reference sequence). V lost 4 bases to trimming and J lost 3 bases, with 9 bases between them.

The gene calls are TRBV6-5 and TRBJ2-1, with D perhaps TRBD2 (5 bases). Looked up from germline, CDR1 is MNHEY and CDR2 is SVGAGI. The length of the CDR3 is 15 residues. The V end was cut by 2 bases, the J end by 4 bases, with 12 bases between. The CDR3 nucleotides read TGTGCCAGCAGTTACAAAAGCGGATTTTACAATGAGCAGTTCTTC. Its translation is CASSYKSGFYNEQFF.

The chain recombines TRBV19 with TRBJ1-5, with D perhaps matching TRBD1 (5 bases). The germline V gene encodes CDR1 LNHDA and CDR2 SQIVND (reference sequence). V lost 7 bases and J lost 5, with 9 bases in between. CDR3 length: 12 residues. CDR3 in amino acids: CASKRGDQPQHF. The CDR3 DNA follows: TGTGCCAGTAAGCGGGGGGATCAGCCCCAGCATTTT.

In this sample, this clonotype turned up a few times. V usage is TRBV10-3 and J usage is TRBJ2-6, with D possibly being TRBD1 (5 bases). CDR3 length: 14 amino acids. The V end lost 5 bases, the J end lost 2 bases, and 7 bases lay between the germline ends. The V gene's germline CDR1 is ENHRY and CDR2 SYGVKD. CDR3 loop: CAISTGPGANVLTF. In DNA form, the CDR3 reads TGTGCCATCAGTACAGGTCCTGGGGCCAACGTCCTGACTTTC.

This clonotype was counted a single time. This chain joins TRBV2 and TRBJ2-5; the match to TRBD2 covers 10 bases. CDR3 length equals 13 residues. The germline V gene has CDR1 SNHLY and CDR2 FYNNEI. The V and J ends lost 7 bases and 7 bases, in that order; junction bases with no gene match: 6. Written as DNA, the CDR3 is TGTGCCAGCATGGAGCGGGGGGGCCTGACCCAGTACTTC. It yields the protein CASMERGGLTQYF.

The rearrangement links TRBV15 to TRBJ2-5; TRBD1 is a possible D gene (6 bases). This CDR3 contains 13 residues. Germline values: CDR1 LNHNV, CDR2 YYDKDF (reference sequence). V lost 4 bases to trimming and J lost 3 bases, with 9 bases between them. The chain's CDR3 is CATSTGQKETQYF. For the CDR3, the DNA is TGTGCCACCAGCACAGGACAGAAAGAGACCCAGTACTTC.

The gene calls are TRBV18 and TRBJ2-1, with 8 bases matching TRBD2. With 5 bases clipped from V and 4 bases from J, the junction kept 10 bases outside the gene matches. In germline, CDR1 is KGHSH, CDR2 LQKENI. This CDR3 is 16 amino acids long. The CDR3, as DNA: TGTGCCAGCTCATCCGGGACTAGGGCCCTTTACAATGAGCAGTTCTTC. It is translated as CASSSGTRALYNEQFF.

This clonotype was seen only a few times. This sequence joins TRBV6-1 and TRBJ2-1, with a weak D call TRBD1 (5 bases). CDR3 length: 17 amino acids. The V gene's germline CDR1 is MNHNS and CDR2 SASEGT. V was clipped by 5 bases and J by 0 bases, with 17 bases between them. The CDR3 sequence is CASSLTTTDSSYNEQFF. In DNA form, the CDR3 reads TGTGCCAGCAGTCTTACAACGACCGACAGCTCCTACAATGAGCAGTTCTTC.

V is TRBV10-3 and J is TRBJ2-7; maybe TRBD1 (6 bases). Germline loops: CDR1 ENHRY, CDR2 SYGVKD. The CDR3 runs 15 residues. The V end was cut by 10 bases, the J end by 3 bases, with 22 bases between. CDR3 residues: CATRPGPDSYYEQYF. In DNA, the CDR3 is TGTGCCACGCGCCCCGGGCCGGACAGTTACTACGAGCAGTACTTC.

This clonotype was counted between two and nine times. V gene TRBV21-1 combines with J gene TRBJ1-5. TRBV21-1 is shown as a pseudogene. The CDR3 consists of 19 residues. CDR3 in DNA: TGTGCCAGCAGCAAGGTGAAAGGACGGCAGGGAAGAGGCAATCAGCCCCAGCATTTT. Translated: CASSKVKGRQGRGNQPQHF.

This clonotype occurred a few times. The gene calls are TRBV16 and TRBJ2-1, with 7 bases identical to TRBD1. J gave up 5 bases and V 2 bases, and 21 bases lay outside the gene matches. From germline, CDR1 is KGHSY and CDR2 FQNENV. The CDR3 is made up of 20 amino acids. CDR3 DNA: TGTGCCAGCAGCCAACGTACAGGGGCACCCCGGGCTAGTCCAGACAATGAGCAGTTCTTC. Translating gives CASSQRTGAPRASPDNEQFF.

The CDR3 region is CSVEDAAWSGRGTQYF. CDR3 bases: TGCAGCGTTGAAGACGCGGCCTGGAGTGGGAGAGGGACCCAGTACTTC. The chain uses TRBV29-1 and TRBJ2-5, with D tentatively TRBD2 (5 bases). Looked up from germline, CDR1 is SQVTM and CDR2 is ANQGSEA. The CDR3 has 16 residues. Trimming took off 0 bases at V and 7 bases at J, with 21 bases between the two ends.

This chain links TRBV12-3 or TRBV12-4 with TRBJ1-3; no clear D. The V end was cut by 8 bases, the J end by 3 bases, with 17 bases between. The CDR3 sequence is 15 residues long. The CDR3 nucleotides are TGTGCCAGCCTTTCCTTTGGGGTGGGTGGAAACACCATATATTTT. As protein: CASLSFGVGGNTIYF.

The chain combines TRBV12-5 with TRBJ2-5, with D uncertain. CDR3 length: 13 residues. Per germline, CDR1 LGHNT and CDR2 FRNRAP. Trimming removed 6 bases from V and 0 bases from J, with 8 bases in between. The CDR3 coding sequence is TGTGCTAGTGGGGGATCCAACCAAGAGACCCAGTACTTC. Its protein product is CASGGSNQETQYF.

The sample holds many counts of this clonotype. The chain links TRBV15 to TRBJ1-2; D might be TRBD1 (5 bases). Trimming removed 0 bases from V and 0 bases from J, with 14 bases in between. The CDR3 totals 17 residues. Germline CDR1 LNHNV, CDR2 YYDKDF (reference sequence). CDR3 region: CATSRDRSGLSNYGYTF. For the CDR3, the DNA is TGTGCCACCAGCAGAGACCGCTCAGGGCTCTCTAACTATGGCTACACCTTC.

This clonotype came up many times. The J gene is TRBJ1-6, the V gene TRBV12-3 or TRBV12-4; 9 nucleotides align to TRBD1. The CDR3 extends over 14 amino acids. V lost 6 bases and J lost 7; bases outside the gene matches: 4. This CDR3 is CASREGQGNSPLHF. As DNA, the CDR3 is TGTGCCAGCAGGGAAGGACAGGGGAATTCACCCCTCCACTTT.

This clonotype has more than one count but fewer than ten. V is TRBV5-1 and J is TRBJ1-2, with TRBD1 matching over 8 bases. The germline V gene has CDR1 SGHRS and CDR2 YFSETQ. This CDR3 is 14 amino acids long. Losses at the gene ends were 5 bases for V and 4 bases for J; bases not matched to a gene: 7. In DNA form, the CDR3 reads TGCGCCAGCAGAGAGGACAGGGTATCCTATGGCTACACCTTC. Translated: CASREDRVSYGYTF.

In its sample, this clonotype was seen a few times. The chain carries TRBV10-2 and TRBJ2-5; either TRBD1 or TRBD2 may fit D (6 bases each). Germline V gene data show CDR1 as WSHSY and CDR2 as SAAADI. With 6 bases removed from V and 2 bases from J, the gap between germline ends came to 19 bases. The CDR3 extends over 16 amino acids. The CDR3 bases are TGCGCCAGCAGAGACAGGTGGAGGGTAGGGCAAGAGACCCAGTACTTC. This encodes CASRDRWRVGQETQYF.

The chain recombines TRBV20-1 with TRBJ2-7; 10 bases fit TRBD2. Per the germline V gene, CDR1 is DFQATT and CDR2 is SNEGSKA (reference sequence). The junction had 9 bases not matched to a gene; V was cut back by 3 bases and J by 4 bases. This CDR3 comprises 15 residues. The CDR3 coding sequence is TGCAGTGCTAGTCGACTAGCGGGCGAAATGTACGAGCAGTACTTC. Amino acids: CSASRLAGEMYEQYF.

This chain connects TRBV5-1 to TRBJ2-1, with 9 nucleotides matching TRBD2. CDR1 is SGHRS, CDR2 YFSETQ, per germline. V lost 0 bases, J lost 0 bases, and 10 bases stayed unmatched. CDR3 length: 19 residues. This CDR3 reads CASSLVGKASGTSYNEQFF. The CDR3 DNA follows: TGCGCCAGCAGCTTGGTGGGGAAGGCTAGCGGGACCTCCTACAATGAGCAGTTCTTC.